This T cell receptor (beta chain) was sequenced during a study of cytomegalovirus exposure and HLA in healthy donors. Findings and limits, study-wide: A later analysis linked a missense variant in DCLRE1C to the trimming of TCR beta V and J genes.

On this clone: Its antigen is undetermined.

The study ran its PCR with 60 Vbeta and 13 Jbeta primers. Clones were sequenced by immunoSEQ multiplex PCR, and TCRdb holds only the in-frame ones, with some missing. The sample lists about 130,000 clones, approximately 85% occurring once. This CDR3 is 16 amino acids long. Looked up from germline, CDR1 is SEHNR and CDR2 is FQNEAQ (reference sequence). V was pared by 10 bases and J by 7 bases, with 14 bases of the junction left unmatched. Sequenced input: PBMCs. The rearrangement joins TRBV7-9 to TRBJ2-2; 11 nucleotides line up with TRBD1. The sequence came from a boy aged 5-17 years in good health and CMV-seronegative. In DNA form, the CDR3 reads TGTGCCACCCACCCGACCGGACAGGGGGCGCTCGGGGAGCTGTTTTTT. It is translated as CATHPTGQGALGELFF. The whole variable domain, remainder taken from reference TRBV7-9 and TRBJ2-2, is DTGVSQNPRHKITKRGQNVTFRCDPISEHNRLYWYRQTLGQGPEFLTYFQNEAQLEKSRLLSDRFSAERPKGSFSTLEIQRTEQGDSAMYLCATHPTGQGALGELFFGEGSRLTVL.